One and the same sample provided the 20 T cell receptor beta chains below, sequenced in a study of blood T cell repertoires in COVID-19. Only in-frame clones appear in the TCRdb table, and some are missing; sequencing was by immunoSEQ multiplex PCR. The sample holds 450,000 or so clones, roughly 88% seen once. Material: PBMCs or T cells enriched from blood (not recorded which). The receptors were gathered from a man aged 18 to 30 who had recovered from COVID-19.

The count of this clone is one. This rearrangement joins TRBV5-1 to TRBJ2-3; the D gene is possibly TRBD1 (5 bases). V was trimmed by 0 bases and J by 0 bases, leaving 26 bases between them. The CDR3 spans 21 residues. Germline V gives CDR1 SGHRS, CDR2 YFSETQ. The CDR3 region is CASSLVVGSPGQAGSTDTQYF. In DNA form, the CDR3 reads TGCGCCAGCAGCTTGGTCGTCGGGTCTCCTGGTCAGGCAGGGAGCACAGATACGCAGTATTTT.

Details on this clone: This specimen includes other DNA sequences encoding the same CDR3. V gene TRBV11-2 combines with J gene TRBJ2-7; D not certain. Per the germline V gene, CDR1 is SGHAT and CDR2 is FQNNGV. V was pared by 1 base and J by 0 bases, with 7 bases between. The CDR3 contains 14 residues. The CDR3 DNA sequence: TGTGCCAGCAGCTTAGCTGGCAGCTCCTACGAGCAGTACTTC. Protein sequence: CASSLAGSSYEQYF.

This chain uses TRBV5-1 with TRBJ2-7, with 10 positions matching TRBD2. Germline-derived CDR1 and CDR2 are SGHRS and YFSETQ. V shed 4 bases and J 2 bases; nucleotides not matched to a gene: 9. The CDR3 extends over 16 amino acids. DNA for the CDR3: TGCGCCAGCAGCCCGATTAGGACTAGCGGTACCTACGAGCAGTACTTC. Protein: CASSPIRTSGTYEQYF.

CDR3 in DNA: TGTGCCAGCAGTTCAGGGACTGAAGCTTTCTTT. This translates into CASSSGTEAFF. V is TRBV3-1 (or the pseudogene TRBV3-2) and J is TRBJ1-1; possible D gene TRBD1, 5 bases. This CDR3 region has 11 residues. The V gene lost 6 bases and the J gene lost 5 bases, with 7 bases spanning the gap. Germline V gives CDR1 LGHDT, CDR2 YNNKEL (reference sequence).

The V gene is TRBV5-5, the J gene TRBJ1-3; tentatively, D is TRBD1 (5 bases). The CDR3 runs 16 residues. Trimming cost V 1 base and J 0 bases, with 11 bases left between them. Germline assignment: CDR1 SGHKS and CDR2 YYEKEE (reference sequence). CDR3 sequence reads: CASSLQGGDSGNTIYF. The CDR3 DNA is TGTGCCAGCAGCTTGCAGGGTGGGGACTCTGGAAACACCATATATTTT.

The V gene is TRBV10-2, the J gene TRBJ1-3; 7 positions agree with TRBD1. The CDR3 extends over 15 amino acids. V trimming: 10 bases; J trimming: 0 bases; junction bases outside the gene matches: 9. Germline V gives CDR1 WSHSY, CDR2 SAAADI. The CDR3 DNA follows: TGCGCCACCCGGACAGGTGGACTCTCTGGAAACACCATATATTTT. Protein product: CATRTGGLSGNTIYF.

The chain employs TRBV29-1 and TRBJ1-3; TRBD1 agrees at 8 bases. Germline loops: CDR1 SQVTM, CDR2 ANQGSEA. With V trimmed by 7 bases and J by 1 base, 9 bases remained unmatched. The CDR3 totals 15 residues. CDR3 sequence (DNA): TGCAGCGCCAGACAGGGGACGACTTCTGGAAACACCATATATTTT. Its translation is CSARQGTTSGNTIYF.

The CDR3 DNA follows: TGTGCCAGCAGCTTAGTAGGGCAGGGGGCGATCAATCAGCCCCAGCATTTT. Amino acid sequence: CASSLVGQGAINQPQHF. The V and J genes are TRBV7-2 and TRBJ1-5; 8 bases match TRBD1. Trimming at V came to 1 base and at J to 3 bases, leaving 8 bases not matched to a gene. The CDR3 has 17 residues. Germline CDR1 reads SGHTA; CDR2 reads FQGNSA.

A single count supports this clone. The CDR3 sequence is CAWSVGGGYTGELFF. The CDR3 DNA is TGTGCCTGGAGTGTAGGGGGGGGATACACCGGGGAGCTGTTTTTT. The chain combines TRBV30 with TRBJ2-2, with a weak D call TRBD2 (7 bases). CDR3 length: 15 amino acids. CDR1 and CDR2 from the germline V gene are GTSNPN and SVGIG (reference sequence). V shed 0 bases and J shed 3 bases, with 11 bases lying between them.

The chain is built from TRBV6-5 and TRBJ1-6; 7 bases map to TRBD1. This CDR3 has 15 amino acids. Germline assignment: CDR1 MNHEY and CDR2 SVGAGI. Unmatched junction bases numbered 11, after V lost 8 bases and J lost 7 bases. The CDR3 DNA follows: TGTGCCAGCGGGTACAGGGGAAATGAAAATTCACCCCTCCACTTT. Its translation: CASGYRGNENSPLHF.

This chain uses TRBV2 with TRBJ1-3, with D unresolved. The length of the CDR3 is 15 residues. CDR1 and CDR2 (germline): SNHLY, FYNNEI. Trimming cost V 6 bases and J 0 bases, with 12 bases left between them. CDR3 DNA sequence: TGTGCCAGCAGGTACGACGGAGGCTCTGGAAACACCATATATTTT. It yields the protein CASRYDGGSGNTIYF.

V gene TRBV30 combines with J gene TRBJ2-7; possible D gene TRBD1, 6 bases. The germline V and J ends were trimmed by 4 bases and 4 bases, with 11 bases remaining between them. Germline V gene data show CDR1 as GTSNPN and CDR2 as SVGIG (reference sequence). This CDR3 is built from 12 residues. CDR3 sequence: CAWTRTGYEQYF. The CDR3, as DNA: TGTGCCTGGACCCGTACAGGGTACGAGCAGTACTTC.

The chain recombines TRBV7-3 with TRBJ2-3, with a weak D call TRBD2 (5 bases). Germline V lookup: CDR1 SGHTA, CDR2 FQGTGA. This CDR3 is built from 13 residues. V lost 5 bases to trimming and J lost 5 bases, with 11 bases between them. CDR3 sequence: CASSLRERDTQYF. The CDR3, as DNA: TGTGCCAGCAGCCTTAGGGAGCGAGATACGCAGTATTTT.

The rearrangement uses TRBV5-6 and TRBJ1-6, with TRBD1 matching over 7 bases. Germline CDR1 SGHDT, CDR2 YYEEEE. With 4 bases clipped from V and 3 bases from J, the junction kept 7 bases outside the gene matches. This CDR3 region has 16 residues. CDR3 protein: CASSRRWDSYNSPLHF. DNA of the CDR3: TGTGCCAGCAGCCGAAGGTGGGACAGCTATAATTCACCCCTCCACTTT.

The CDR3 loop reads CASNDRASYGYTF. The DNA of the CDR3 is TGTGCCAGTAATGACAGGGCGAGCTATGGCTACACCTTC. This rearrangement joins TRBV19 to TRBJ1-2, with 7 bases matching TRBD1. This CDR3 has 13 residues. Germline CDR1 and CDR2: LNHDA and SQIVND (reference sequence). V was pared by 7 bases and J by 4 bases, with 6 bases of the junction left unmatched.

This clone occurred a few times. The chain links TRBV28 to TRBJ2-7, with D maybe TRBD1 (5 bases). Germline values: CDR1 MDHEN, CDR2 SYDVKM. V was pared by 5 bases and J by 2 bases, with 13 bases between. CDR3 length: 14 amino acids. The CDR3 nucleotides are TGTGCCAGCAGTGACAGATTCCCTCCCTACGAGCAGTACTTC. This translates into CASSDRFPPYEQYF.

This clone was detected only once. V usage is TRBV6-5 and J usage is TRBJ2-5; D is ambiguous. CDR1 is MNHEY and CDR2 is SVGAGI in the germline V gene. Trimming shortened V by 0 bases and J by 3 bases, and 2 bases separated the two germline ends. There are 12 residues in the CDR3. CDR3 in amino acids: CASSYSKETQYF. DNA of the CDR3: TGTGCCAGCAGTTACTCTAAAGAGACCCAGTACTTC.

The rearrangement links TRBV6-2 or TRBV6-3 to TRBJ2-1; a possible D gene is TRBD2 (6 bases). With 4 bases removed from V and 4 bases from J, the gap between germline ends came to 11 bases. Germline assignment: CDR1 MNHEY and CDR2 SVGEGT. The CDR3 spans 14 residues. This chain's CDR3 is CASSWSGLYNEQFF. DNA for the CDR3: TGTGCCAGCAGTTGGAGCGGGCTGTACAATGAGCAGTTCTTC.

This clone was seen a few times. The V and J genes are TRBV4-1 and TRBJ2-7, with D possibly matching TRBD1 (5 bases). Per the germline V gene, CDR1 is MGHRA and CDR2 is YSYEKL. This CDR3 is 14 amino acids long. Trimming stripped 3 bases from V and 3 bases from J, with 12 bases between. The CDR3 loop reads CASSHLDRYYEQYF. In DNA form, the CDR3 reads TGCGCCAGCAGCCACCTAGACAGATACTACGAGCAGTACTTC.

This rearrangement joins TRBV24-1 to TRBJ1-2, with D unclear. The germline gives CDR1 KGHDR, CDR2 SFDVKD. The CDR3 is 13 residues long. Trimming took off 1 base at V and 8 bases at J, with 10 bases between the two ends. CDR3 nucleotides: TGTGCCACCAGTGATTTCGGGGAAGGCGGCTACACCTTC. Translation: CATSDFGEGGYTF.